This TCR beta chain was found in a study of cytomegalovirus exposure and HLA in healthy donors. General study findings and limits: Other equally common chains were less clonally expanded than HLA-associated TCR beta chains, a later analysis showed. In terms of immune exposure information, only CMV serostatus was available.

Note on this clone: Its antigen is unidentified.

Looked up from germline, CDR1 is ENHRY and CDR2 is SYGVKD. Trimming took 0 bases from V and 2 from J, leaving 4 bases between them. CDR3 length: 13 amino acids. The PCR had 60 Vbeta and 13 Jbeta primers. Profiled with immunoSEQ multiplex PCR; TCRdb holds only in-frame clones, not every one. Among about 220,000 clones listed, 82% were seen once. The TCR originated in a woman aged 40 to 49 in good health and CMV-seropositive. J is TRBJ2-5 and V is TRBV10-3; D not resolved. Specimen: PBMCs. CDR3 nucleotides: TGTGCCATCAGTGAGTCGCAGCAAGAGACCCAGTACTTC. Amino acid sequence: CAISESQQETQYF.